This T cell receptor (beta chain) was recorded in a study of blood T cell repertoires in COVID-19. In the study overall: From the United States, Italy and Spain came samples of acute and convalescent COVID-19. T cells, B-cell-depleted T cells, or PBMCs provided the cDNA or gDNA that served as material.

Sequencing used immunoSEQ multiplex PCR; TCRdb keeps in-frame clones, though not all of them. The table records under 150,000 clones, about 88% of them present only once. This clone has a single count. The sequenced material came from peripheral blood. The sequence was collected from a man in his fifties with active or convalescent COVID-19.

Here the CDR3 DNA reads TGTGCCAGCAGCCCTCAGTCGAATTCACCCCTCCACTTT. Translation: CASSPQSNSPLHF. The chain couples TRBV11-1 to TRBJ1-6; D gene uncertain. The CDR3 has 13 residues. Germline CDR1 is SGHAT and CDR2 is FQDESV (reference sequence). V dropped 5 bases and J dropped 7 bases, with 9 bases sitting between them.